Shown below are 20 T cell receptor beta chains from a single sample sequenced in a study of T cell responses to AZD1222 COVID-19 vaccine. Sequenced by immunoSEQ multiplex PCR; TCRdb stores in-frame clones only, minus some. The sample shows roughly 110,000 clones, roughly 88% of them seen only once. The starting material was peripheral blood, obtained on day 0 of AZD1222 vaccination. The receptors stem from an adult in good health.

The chain combines TRBV6-5 with TRBJ1-2; tentative D call: TRBD1 (6 bases). From germline, CDR1 is MNHEY and CDR2 SVGAGI. The CDR3 runs to 15 residues. Trimming cost V 5 bases and J 0 bases, with 13 bases left between them. As DNA, the CDR3 is TGTGCCAGCAGTATAGGGGGGGCCACTAACTATGGCTACACCTTC. This gives the protein CASSIGGATNYGYTF.

The rearrangement joins TRBV11-2 to TRBJ1-3; a possible D gene is TRBD1 (5 bases). The V and J ends lost 5 bases and 0 bases respectively, with 17 bases between them. The CDR3 has 17 amino acids. The germline V gene encodes CDR1 SGHAT and CDR2 FQNNGV. The CDR3 loop reads CASSPFRDALSGNTIYF. The CDR3 DNA reads TGTGCCAGCAGCCCCTTTCGGGACGCGCTCTCTGGAAACACCATATATTTT.

This chain uses TRBV5-4 with TRBJ2-2; D is uncertain. From germline, CDR1 is SGHNT and CDR2 YYREEE (reference sequence). The CDR3 consists of 16 residues. Deletions cut 3 bases from V and 6 bases from J, with 18 bases between. The chain's CDR3 is CASSSGRAESAGELFF. CDR3 DNA: TGTGCCAGCAGCTCCGGACGGGCTGAGTCCGCCGGGGAGCTGTTTTTT.

In its sample, this clone was seen once. The rearrangement uses TRBV11-1 and TRBJ2-1; either TRBD1 or TRBD2 may supply D (5 bases each). CDR1 SGHAT and CDR2 FQDESV come from the germline V gene (reference sequence). The length of the CDR3 is 15 residues. V shed 3 bases and J shed 7 bases, with 16 bases lying between them. The DNA of the CDR3 is TGTGCCAGCAGCTTTGGTGAGGGGCCGGAGAATGAGCAGTTCTTC. Translating gives CASSFGEGPENEQFF.

The V call is TRBV3-1 (or the pseudogene TRBV3-2), the J call TRBJ1-1; D possibly corresponds to TRBD1 (5 bases). With 0 bases removed from V and 7 bases from J, the gap between germline ends came to 9 bases. Germline V lookup: CDR1 LGHDT, CDR2 YNNKEL (reference sequence). This CDR3 has 13 residues. Here the CDR3 DNA reads TGTGCCAGCAGCCAAGATAAAAGGGGTGAAGCTTTCTTT. Translated: CASSQDKRGEAFF.

This clone was recorded only once. The chain employs TRBV18 and TRBJ1-3, with TRBD1 identical over 7 bases. Trimming removed 2 bases from V and 0 bases from J; junction bases left unmatched: 1. This CDR3 comprises 15 residues. The germline gives CDR1 KGHSH, CDR2 LQKENI. CDR3 sequence: CASSPGTDSGNTIYF. CDR3 nucleotides: TGTGCCAGCTCACCAGGGACAGACTCTGGAAACACCATATATTTT.

The gene calls are TRBV19 and TRBJ2-4; D is undetermined. V lost 1 base and J lost 4, with 5 bases in between. The CDR3 runs to 13 residues. Germline CDR1 is LNHDA and CDR2 is SQIVND (reference sequence). CDR3 loop: CASSIVGKNIQYF. Written as DNA, the CDR3 is TGTGCCAGTAGTATAGTCGGAAAAAACATTCAGTACTTC.

This sequence joins TRBV27 and TRBJ2-7, with TRBD2 matching 9 bases. The CDR3 totals 13 residues. The V gene end was trimmed by 8 bases and the J gene end by 3 bases; junction bases not matched to a gene: 5. The germline CDR1 and CDR2 sequences are MNHEY and SMNVEV (reference sequence). The CDR3 DNA follows: TGTGCCAGCCGGCTAGCGGGACTCTACGAGCAGTACTTC. The encoded protein is CASRLAGLYEQYF.

The rearrangement links TRBV2 to TRBJ2-7; no definite D call. CDR1 and CDR2 (germline): SNHLY, FYNNEI. The CDR3 sequence is 12 residues long. The V end lost 7 bases, the J end lost 3 bases, and 10 bases lay between the germline ends. CDR3 nucleotide sequence: TGTGCCAGCAAGGGCAGCCTCTACGAGCAGTACTTC. Residues: CASKGSLYEQYF.

This clone was picked up a small number of times. The rearrangement joins TRBV2 to TRBJ1-4; perhaps TRBD1 as D (5 bases). Per the germline V gene, CDR1 is SNHLY and CDR2 is FYNNEI. The CDR3 contains 14 residues. Trimming took off 4 bases at V and 5 bases at J, with 11 bases between the two ends. The CDR3 spells CASSGGRFNEKLFF. In DNA, the CDR3 is TGTGCCAGCAGTGGGGGACGGTTCAATGAAAAACTGTTTTTT.

The chain combines TRBV3-1 (or the pseudogene TRBV3-2) with TRBJ1-3; D gene unclear. The germline gives CDR1 LGHDT, CDR2 YNNKEL (reference sequence). Trimming pared 0 bases from V and 10 bases from J, leaving 10 bases between. The CDR3 loop spans 13 amino acids. CDR3 nucleotides: TGTGCCAGCAGCCAAGAATGGCGGGAGACCATATATTTT. Its protein is CASSQEWRETIYF.

The table lists this clone with a few counts. This chain connects TRBV6-4 to TRBJ1-1, with D perhaps TRBD1 (5 bases). The CDR3 consists of 13 residues. V lost 6 bases and J 1 base, leaving 9 bases between the germline ends. Germline values: CDR1 MRHNA, CDR2 SNTAGT. The DNA of the CDR3 is TGTGCCAGCAGCCGAACAGGGAACACTGAAGCTTTCTTT. Translating gives CASSRTGNTEAFF.

The chain combines TRBV3-1 (or the pseudogene TRBV3-2) with TRBJ2-1, with D tentatively TRBD2 (6 bases). Germline V lookup: CDR1 LGHDT, CDR2 YNNKEL (reference sequence). This CDR3 contains 16 residues. V was cut by 0 bases and J by 4 bases, with 13 bases left in between. The CDR3, as DNA: TGTGCCAGCAGCCAAGATAGTCTAGCGTTATACAATGAGCAGTTCTTC. Translating gives CASSQDSLALYNEQFF.

The chain joins TRBV29-1 to TRBJ1-2; D gene ambiguous. Germline CDR1 and CDR2: SQVTM and ANQGSEA. CDR3 length equals 9 residues. V was pared by 6 bases and J by 8 bases, with 7 bases between. DNA of the CDR3: TGCAGCGTATTGACAGGCTACACCTTC. This translates into CSVLTGYTF.

This clone was observed a single time. The CDR3 sequence is CASMRGWGTGELFF. The DNA of the CDR3 is TGTGCCAGCATGAGGGGGTGGGGCACCGGGGAGCTGTTTTTT. This sequence joins TRBV2 and TRBJ2-2; possibly TRBD1 for D (6 bases). Germline lookup yields CDR1 SNHLY and CDR2 FYNNEI. V was cut by 7 bases and J by 4 bases, with 13 bases left in between. The CDR3 is 14 residues long. Full variable domain (remainder filled in from reference TRBV2 and TRBJ2-2): EPEVTQTPSHQVTQMGQEVILRCVPISNHLYFYWYRQILGQKVEFLVSFYNNEISEKSEIFDDQFSVERPDGSNFTLKIRSTKLEDSAMYFCASMRGWGTGELFFGEGSRLTVL.

The rearrangement uses TRBV19 and TRBJ2-3; D gene ambiguous. The germline V gene encodes CDR1 LNHDA and CDR2 SQIVND (reference sequence). CDR3 length: 13 residues. V was shortened by 5 bases and J by 1 base, with 7 bases between the two germline ends. CDR3 sequence reads: CASSYSRTDTQYF. Written as DNA, the CDR3 is TGTGCCAGTAGTTATTCCCGCACAGATACGCAGTATTTT.

This chain links TRBV4-2 with TRBJ2-7; 8 positions match TRBD2. The ends lost 3 bases at V and 1 base at J; junction bases unmatched: 8. CDR3 length equals 16 residues. The V gene's germline CDR1 is LGHNA and CDR2 YNFKEQ. CDR3 sequence (DNA): TGTGCCAGCAGCCACTTCGGGGGGGGGACTTCCTACGAGCAGTACTTC. Its protein product is CASSHFGGGTSYEQYF.

The rearrangement uses TRBV19 and TRBJ1-3; D remains unclear. The V gene lost 7 bases and the J gene lost 0 bases, with 13 bases spanning the gap. This CDR3 has 15 residues. From germline, CDR1 is LNHDA and CDR2 SQIVND (reference sequence). The CDR3 DNA follows: TGTGCCAGTACCCCCGACCCTTACTCTGGAAACACCATATATTTT. Translating gives CASTPDPYSGNTIYF.

The gene calls are TRBV5-1 and TRBJ2-6, with unresolved D. The CDR3 covers 14 residues. Trimming cost V 2 bases and J 0 bases, with 3 bases left between them. The germline V gene has CDR1 SGHRS and CDR2 YFSETQ. The CDR3 reads CASSLSSGANVLTF. Written as DNA, the CDR3 is TGCGCCAGCAGCTTAAGCTCTGGGGCCAACGTCCTGACTTTC. The whole variable domain, filled in from reference TRBV5-1 and TRBJ2-6, reads KAGVTQTPRYLIKTRGQQVTLSCSPISGHRSVSWYQQTPGQGLQFLFEYFSETQRNKGNFPGRFSGRQFSNSRSEMNVSTLELGDSALYLCASSLSSGANVLTFGAGSRLTVL.

This chain uses TRBV28 with TRBJ2-5; 9 positions agree with TRBD1. From germline, CDR1 is MDHEN and CDR2 SYDVKM. This CDR3 region has 15 residues. V lost 5 bases to trimming and J lost 4 bases; unmatched junction nucleotides: 8. CDR3 coding DNA: TGTGCCAGCAGTGCCGGACAGGGGATGAGAGAGACCCAGTACTTC. Translation gives CASSAGQGMRETQYF.